This T cell receptor beta chain is drawn from a study of cytomegalovirus exposure and HLA in healthy donors. The wider study: There were fewer than 500 genotyped donors. Of these, roughly 80% fell in the genetic ancestry cluster associated with self-reported Caucasian donors. The study's findings and limits: Among CMV-associated TCR beta chains, most appeared HLA-restricted in a later analysis.

The count of this clone is one. The antigen is unknown. Both 60 Vbeta primers and 13 Jbeta primers went into the PCR. TCRdb's table, derived via immunoSEQ multiplex PCR, lists solely in-frame clones and lacks some. Here the sample spans 180,000 or so clones, about 75% being singletons. The sequence derives from a woman in her thirties or forties in good health and CMV-seropositive. Sequenced material: PBMCs.

The CDR3 region is CASSEGGRGEQFF. CDR3 DNA sequence: TGCGCCAGCAGTGAAGGCGGCCGGGGTGAGCAGTTCTTC. The V and J genes are TRBV10-1 and TRBJ2-1; tentatively, D is TRBD2 (5 bases). Germline CDR1 and CDR2: WNHNN and SYGVQD (reference sequence). The CDR3 runs 13 residues. V was clipped by 3 bases and J by 9 bases, with 12 bases between them.